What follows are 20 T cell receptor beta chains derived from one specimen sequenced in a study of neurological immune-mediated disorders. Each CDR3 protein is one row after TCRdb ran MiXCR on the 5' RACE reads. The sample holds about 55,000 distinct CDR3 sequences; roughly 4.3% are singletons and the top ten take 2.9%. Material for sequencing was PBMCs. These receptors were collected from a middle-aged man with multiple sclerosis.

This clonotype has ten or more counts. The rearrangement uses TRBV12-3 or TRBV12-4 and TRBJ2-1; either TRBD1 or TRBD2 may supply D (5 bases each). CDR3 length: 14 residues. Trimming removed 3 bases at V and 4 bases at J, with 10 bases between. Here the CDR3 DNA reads TGTGCCAGCAGTTTGACGAGGGGTTACAATGAGCAGTTCTTC. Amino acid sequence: CASSLTRGYNEQFF.

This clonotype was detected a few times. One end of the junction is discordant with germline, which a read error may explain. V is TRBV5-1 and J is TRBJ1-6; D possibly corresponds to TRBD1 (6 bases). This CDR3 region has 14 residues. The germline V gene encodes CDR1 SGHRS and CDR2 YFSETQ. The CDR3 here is CASSSRTAGSPLNF. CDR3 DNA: TGCGCCAGCAGCTCCAGGACAGCAGGTTCACCCCTCAACTTT.

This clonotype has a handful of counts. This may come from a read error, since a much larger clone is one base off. The CDR3 sequence: CASSLDRATMNTEAFF. CDR3 DNA: TGTGCCAGCAGTTTAGACAGGGCCACGATGAACACTGAAGCTTTCTTT. The rearrangement joins TRBV12-3 or TRBV12-4 to TRBJ1-1; possible D gene TRBD1, 6 bases. Trimming took 1 base from V and 0 from J, leaving 12 bases between them. CDR3 length: 16 residues.

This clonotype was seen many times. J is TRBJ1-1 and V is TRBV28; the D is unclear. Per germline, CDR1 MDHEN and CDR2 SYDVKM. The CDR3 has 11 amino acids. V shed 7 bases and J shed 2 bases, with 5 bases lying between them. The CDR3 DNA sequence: TGTGCCAGCACCGGCAACACTGAAGCTTTCTTT. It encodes CASTGNTEAFF.

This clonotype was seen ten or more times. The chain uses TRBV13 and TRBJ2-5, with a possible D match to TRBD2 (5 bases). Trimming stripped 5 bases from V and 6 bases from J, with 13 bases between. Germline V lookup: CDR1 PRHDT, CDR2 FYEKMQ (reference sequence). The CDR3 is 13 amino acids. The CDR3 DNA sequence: TGTGCCAGCAGCCCCCCGGGGATGCAGACCCAGTACTTC. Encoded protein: CASSPPGMQTQYF.

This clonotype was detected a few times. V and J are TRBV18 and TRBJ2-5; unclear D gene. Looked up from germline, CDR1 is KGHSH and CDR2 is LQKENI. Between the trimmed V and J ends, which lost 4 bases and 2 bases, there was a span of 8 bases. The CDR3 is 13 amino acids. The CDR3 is CASSRDAQETQYF. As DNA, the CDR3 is TGTGCCAGCTCACGAGACGCACAAGAGACCCAGTACTTC.

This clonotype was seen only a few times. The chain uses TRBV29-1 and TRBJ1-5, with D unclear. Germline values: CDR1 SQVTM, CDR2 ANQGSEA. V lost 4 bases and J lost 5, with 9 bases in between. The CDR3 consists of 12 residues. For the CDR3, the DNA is TGCAGCGTTGGGGAGGACGATCAGCCCCAGCATTTT. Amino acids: CSVGEDDQPQHF.

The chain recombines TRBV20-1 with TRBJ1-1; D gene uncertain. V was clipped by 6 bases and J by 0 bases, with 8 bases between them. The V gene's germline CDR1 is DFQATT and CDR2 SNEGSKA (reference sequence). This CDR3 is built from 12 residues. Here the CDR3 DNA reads TGCAGTGCCAACAGATTGAACACTGAAGCTTTCTTT. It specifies CSANRLNTEAFF.

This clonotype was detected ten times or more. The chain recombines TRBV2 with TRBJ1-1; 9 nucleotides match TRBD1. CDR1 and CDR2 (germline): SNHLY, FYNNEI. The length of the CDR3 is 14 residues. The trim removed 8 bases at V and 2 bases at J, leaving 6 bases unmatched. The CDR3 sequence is CASGWDRDNTEAFF. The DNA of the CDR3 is TGTGCCAGCGGATGGGACAGGGATAACACTGAAGCTTTCTTT.

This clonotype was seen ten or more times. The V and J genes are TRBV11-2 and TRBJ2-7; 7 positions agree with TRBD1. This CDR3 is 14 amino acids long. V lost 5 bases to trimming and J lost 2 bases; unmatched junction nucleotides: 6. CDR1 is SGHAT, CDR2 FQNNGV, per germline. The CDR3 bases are TGTGCCAGCAGCCCTGGAACAGGGGCCTACGAGCAGTACTTC. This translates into CASSPGTGAYEQYF.

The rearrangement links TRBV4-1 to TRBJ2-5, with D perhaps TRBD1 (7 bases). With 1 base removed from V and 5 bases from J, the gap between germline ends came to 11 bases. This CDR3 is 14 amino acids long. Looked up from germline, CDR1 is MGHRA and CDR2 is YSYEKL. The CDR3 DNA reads TGCGCCAGCAGCCAAGCACCAGGGGGGGAGACCCAGTACTTC. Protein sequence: CASSQAPGGETQYF.

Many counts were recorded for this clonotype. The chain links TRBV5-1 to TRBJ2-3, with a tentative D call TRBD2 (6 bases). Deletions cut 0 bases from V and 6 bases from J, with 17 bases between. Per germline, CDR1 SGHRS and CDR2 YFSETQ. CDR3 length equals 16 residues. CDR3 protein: CASSLALVAAGDTQYF. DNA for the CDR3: TGCGCCAGCAGCTTGGCCTTAGTAGCGGCCGGGGATACGCAGTATTTT.

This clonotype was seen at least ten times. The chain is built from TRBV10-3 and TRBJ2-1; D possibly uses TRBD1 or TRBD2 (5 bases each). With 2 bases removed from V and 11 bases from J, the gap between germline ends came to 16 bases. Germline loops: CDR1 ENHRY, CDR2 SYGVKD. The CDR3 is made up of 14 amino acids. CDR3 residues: CAISEPPGPTQQFF. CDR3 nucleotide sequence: TGTGCCATCAGTGAGCCCCCGGGGCCTACTCAGCAGTTCTTC.

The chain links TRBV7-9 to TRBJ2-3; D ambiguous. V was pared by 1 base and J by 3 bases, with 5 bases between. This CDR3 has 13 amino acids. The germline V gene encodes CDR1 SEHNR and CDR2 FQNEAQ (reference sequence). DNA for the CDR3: TGTGCCAGCAGCTTAGAAAAGACAGATACGCAGTATTTT. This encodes CASSLEKTDTQYF.

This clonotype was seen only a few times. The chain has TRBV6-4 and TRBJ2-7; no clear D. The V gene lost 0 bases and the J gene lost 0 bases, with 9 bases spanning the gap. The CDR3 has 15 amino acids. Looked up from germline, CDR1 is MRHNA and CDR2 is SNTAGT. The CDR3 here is CASSDSLLRSYEQYF. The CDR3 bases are TGTGCCAGCAGTGACTCCTTGCTCCGCTCCTACGAGCAGTACTTC.

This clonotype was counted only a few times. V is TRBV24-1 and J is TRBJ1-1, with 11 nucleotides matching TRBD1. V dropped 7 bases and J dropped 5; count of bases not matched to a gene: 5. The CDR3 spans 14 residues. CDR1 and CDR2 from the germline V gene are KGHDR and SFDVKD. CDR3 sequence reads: CATRGQGESTEAFF. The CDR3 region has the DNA TGTGCCACCAGGGGACAGGGGGAGTCTACTGAAGCTTTCTTT.

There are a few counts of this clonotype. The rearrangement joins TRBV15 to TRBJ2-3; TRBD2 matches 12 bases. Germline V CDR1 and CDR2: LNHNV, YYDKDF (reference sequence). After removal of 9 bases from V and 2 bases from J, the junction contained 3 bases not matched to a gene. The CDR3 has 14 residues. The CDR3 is CATRTSGVTDTQYF. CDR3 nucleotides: TGTGCCACTCGGACTAGCGGGGTCACAGATACGCAGTATTTT.

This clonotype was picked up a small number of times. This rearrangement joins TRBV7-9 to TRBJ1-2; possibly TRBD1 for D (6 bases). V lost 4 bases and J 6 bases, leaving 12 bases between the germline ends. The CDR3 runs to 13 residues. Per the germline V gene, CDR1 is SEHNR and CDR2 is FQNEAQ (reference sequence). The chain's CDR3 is CASSSSQGHGYTF. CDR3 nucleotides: TGTGCCAGCAGCTCTTCACAGGGTCATGGCTACACCTTC. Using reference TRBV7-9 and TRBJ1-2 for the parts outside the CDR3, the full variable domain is DTGVSQNPRHKITKRGQNVTFRCDPISEHNRLYWYRQTLGQGPEFLTYFQNEAQLEKSRLLSDRFSAERPKGSFSTLEIQRTEQGDSAMYLCASSSSQGHGYTFGSGTRLTVV.

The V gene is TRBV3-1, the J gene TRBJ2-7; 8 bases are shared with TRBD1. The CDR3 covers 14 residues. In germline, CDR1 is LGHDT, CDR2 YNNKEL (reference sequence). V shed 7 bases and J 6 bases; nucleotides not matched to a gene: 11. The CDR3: CASTPGDRSSEQYF. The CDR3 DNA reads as TGTGCCAGCACCCCGGGGGACAGGAGTTCCGAGCAGTACTTC.

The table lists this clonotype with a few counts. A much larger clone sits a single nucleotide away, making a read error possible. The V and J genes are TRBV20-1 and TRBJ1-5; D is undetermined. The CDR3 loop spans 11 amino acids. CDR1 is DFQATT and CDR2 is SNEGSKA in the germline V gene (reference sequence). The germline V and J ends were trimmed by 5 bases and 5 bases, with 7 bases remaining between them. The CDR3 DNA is TGCAGTGCTGGAAGCGATCAGCCCCAGCATTTT. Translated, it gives CSAGSDQPQHF.